This is a list of T cell receptor beta chains from one sample in a study of early T cells in non-severe SARS-CoV-2 infection. TCRdb recomputed calls from the 5' RACE reads with MiXCR, one row per CDR3 protein. This table has 85,000 to 100,000 distinct CDR3 sequences, about 10% appearing once. The sample consisted of whole blood. The receptors were gathered from an adult who was a healthcare worker with PCR-confirmed SARS-CoV-2 infection or an uninfected control (not recorded which). The CDR3 runs from the conserved cysteine through the conserved F or W. D genes are given only for firm matches. The size of a clone is reported for some rows only, either as once, few or many, or as a class for expanded clones.

size,V,J,D,DNA,CDR3
few,TRBV5-8,TRBJ1-5,-,TGTGCCAGCAGCCTTCCTCAAGGCCGATATAGCAATCAGCCCCAGCATTTT,CASSLPQGRYSNQPQHF
few,TRBV30,TRBJ1-2,-,TGTGCCTGGAGTGTCGGGGGGCGCGAGATGGATGGCTACACCTTC,CAWSVGGREMDGYTF
-,TRBV5-1,TRBJ2-3,-,TGCGCCAGCAGCTTGGCCCAGGGCGCAGATACGCAGTATTTT,CASSLAQGADTQYF
many,TRBV18,TRBJ1-1,-,TGTGCCAGCTCACCAGACAGTATGAACACTGAAGCTTTCTTT,CASSPDSMNTEAFF
many,TRBV4-1,TRBJ1-1,-,TGCGCCAGCAGCCAAGGATGGGGGGCGAACACTGAAGCTTTCTTT,CASSQGWGANTEAFF
few,TRBV5-1,TRBJ1-5,-,TGCGCCAGCAGCTCCGGGAATAGCAATCAGCCCCAGCATTTT,CASSSGNSNQPQHF
-,TRBV4-2,TRBJ2-1,TRBD2,TGTGCCAGCAGCCTTAGGACTAGCGGGGTATCCTACAATGAGCAGTTCTTC,CASSLRTSGVSYNEQFF
many,TRBV7-8,TRBJ1-3,-,TGTGCCAGCAGCTTAGGGGCAGGACCATCCTCTGGAAACACCATATATTTT,CASSLGAGPSSGNTIYF
-,TRBV2,TRBJ2-7,TRBD1,TGTGCCAGCAGTGACCTCGACAGGGCGACCGACGAGCAGTACTTC,CASSDLDRATDEQYF
-,TRBV12-3/TRBV12-4,TRBJ2-5,-,TGTGCCAGCAGTTTAGCGGGGGGGCCGTACCAAGAGACCCAGTACTTC,CASSLAGGPYQETQYF
-,TRBV2,TRBJ2-7,TRBD2,TGTGCCAGCAGTGATAGCGGGGGGACCACCTACGAGCAGTACTTC,CASSDSGGTTYEQYF
many,TRBV5-1,TRBJ2-1,-,TGCGCCAGCAGCTTGGAAAGGGAGGATGAGCAGTTCTTC,CASSLEREDEQFF
-,TRBV29-1,TRBJ2-7,TRBD2,TGCAGCGCCCTTAGTGGGGGGGCCTACGAGCAGTACTTC,CSALSGGAYEQYF
-,TRBV4-2,TRBJ2-7,TRBD1,TGTGCCAGCAGCCATATGGGGGGACAGGGGAACGAGCAGTACTTC,CASSHMGGQGNEQYF
few,TRBV6-1,TRBJ1-2,-,TGTGCCAGCAGTGCACGACAGCACGACAGATTATCTGGCTACACCTTC,CASSARQHDRLSGYTF
-,TRBV6-1,TRBJ1-6,-,TGTGCCAGCAGTGAAGGATGGGGCCGAACTAGCTATAATTCACCCCTCCACTTT,CASSEGWGRTSYNSPLHF
few,TRBV12-3/TRBV12-4,TRBJ1-3,-,TGTGCCAGCAGTTGGGATGCGGACACCATATATTTT,CASSWDADTIYF
-,TRBV29-1,TRBJ2-3,-,TGCAGCGTTGGAGCCCGCACAGATACGCAGTATTTT,CSVGARTDTQYF
-,TRBV5-6,TRBJ2-1,-,TGTGCCAGCAGCTTGGCTCGGGGAGAGGTCTTCTTCAATGAGCAGTTCTTC,CASSLARGEVFFNEQFF
many,TRBV4-1,TRBJ2-1,TRBD2,TGCGCCAGCAGCCAGACACTGGCGGGACTAGCGTTCGATGAGCAGTTCTTC,CASSQTLAGLAFDEQFF
few,TRBV9,TRBJ2-7,-,TGTGCCAGCAGCGTAGGACCGACGGGGGAGCAGTACTTC,CASSVGPTGEQYF
few,TRBV4-2,TRBJ1-1,TRBD1,TGTGCCAGCAGCCAAGGGGACAGGGGAGTTGACACTGAAGCTTTCTTT,CASSQGDRGVDTEAFF
few,TRBV7-9,TRBJ1-2,TRBD1,TGTGCCAGCAGCTTTTTCGGGACAGGAAATTTGGTGGGCTATGGCTACACCTTC,CASSFFGTGNLVGYGYTF
few,TRBV11-2,TRBJ1-1,-,TGTGCCAGCAGCTGGACGGGGTACACTGAAGCTTTCTTT,CASSWTGYTEAFF
-,TRBV12-3/TRBV12-4,TRBJ2-3,-,TGTGCCAGCGTCTCAGGGGCAGATACGCAGTATTTT,CASVSGADTQYF
few,TRBV10-3,TRBJ2-5,TRBD1,TGTGCCATCAGTGCGGGACAGATAGAGACCCAGTACTTC,CAISAGQIETQYF
-,TRBV9,TRBJ2-2,TRBD2,TGTGCCAGCAGCCCACGGACTAGCGGAACGAACACCGGGGAGCTGTTTTTT,CASSPRTSGTNTGELFF
few,TRBV4-1,TRBJ2-5,-,TGCGCCAGCAGCCCTAGCCAAGGGAAGACCCAGTACTTC,CASSPSQGKTQYF
many,TRBV7-2,TRBJ2-6,-,TGTGCCAGCAGCCGCCAGACGGGAGCCTCTGGGGCCAACGTCCTGACTTTC,CASSRQTGASGANVLTF
many,TRBV20-1,TRBJ1-5,-,TGCAGTGCTAGACAGGGGAGCAATCAGCCCCAGCATTTT,CSARQGSNQPQHF
-,TRBV28,TRBJ1-2,-,TGTGCCAGCAGTCATATGACAGATGGCTACACCTTC,CASSHMTDGYTF
few,TRBV18,TRBJ2-7,-,TGTGCCAGCTCACCCCTACCAAGGGGTGACGAGCAGTACTTC,CASSPLPRGDEQYF
-,TRBV12-3/TRBV12-4,TRBJ2-3,-,TGTGCCAGCAGTTGGGGGCCCCCGACAGATACGCAGTATTTT,CASSWGPPTDTQYF
-,TRBV28,TRBJ1-1,-,TGTGCCAGCGAGGGGCCTGCCACTGAAGCTTTCTTT,CASEGPATEAFF
many,TRBV7-8,TRBJ1-5,-,TGTGCCAGCAGCAAGAAGGGGATCAATCAGCCCCAGCATTTT,CASSKKGINQPQHF
many,TRBV5-4,TRBJ1-6,-,TGTGCCAGCAGCCGTTGGTCCTATAATTCACCCCTCCACTTT,CASSRWSYNSPLHF
many,TRBV27,TRBJ2-1,TRBD2,TGTGCCAGCAGTTGGGATAGCGGGAACAATGAGCAGTTCTTC,CASSWDSGNNEQFF
-,TRBV6-4,TRBJ1-6,-,TGTGCCAGCAGTGAGGGGGCAGCACCCCTCCACTTT,CASSEGAAPLHF
-,TRBV20-1,TRBJ1-1,-,TGCAGTGCTAGAGATCCGGCAGGGGCTTTCTTT,CSARDPAGAFF
many,TRBV2,TRBJ2-7,-,TGTGCCAGCAGTGGTCGTTACGAGCAGTACTTC,CASSGRYEQYF
many,TRBV6-5,TRBJ2-2,-,TGTGCCAGCAAAACGGACAGTAACACCGGGGAGCTGTTTTTT,CASKTDSNTGELFF
few,TRBV9,TRBJ1-1,TRBD1,TGTGCCAGCAGCGGGAGGACAGGGAACACTGAAGCTTTCTTT,CASSGRTGNTEAFF
few,TRBV5-1,TRBJ2-1,TRBD2,TGCGCCAGCAGCCCCCCCGCTAGCGGGGGGCCTAGCTCCTACAATGAGCAGTTCTTC,CASSPPASGGPSSYNEQFF
-,TRBV3-1,TRBJ2-6,-,TGTGCCAGCAGCCAAGACAGACAGTACTCTGGGGCCAACGTCCTGACTTTC,CASSQDRQYSGANVLTF
-,TRBV28,TRBJ2-1,TRBD2,TGTGCCAGCAGTTTAGAGACTAGCGGGAGTGAGCAGTTCTTC,CASSLETSGSEQFF
few,TRBV29-1,TRBJ1-3,TRBD1,TGCAGCGTGGGGGGACAGGGCGGAAACACCATATATTTT,CSVGGQGGNTIYF
-,TRBV5-1,TRBJ2-5,-,TGCGCCAGCAGTCCGGCAGGGGTAGACGAGACCCAGTACTTC,CASSPAGVDETQYF
-,TRBV20-1,TRBJ2-5,-,TGCAGTGCTAGAGACTACAGGGATAGGGGAGAGACCCAGTACTTC,CSARDYRDRGETQYF
few,TRBV18,TRBJ2-7,-,TGTGCCAGCTCATCGGGATACGGGACGGTGAGCTCCTACGAGCAGTACTTC,CASSSGYGTVSSYEQYF
few,TRBV20-1,TRBJ2-3,-,TGCAGTGCTAGCAACCGGGGACTCGAGGCGTCCGATACGCAGTATTTT,CSASNRGLEASDTQYF
many,TRBV7-9,TRBJ1-3,TRBD1,TGTGCCAGCAGCCAGTCCGGGGACAGTCGCCCCCTCTCTGGAAACACCATATATTTT,CASSQSGDSRPLSGNTIYF